These 9 T cell receptor beta chains share one sample of origin, sequenced in a study of Ad26.COV2.S vaccination and SARS-CoV-2 variants. Measured with immunoSEQ multiplex PCR; TCRdb has only the in-frame clones, and not every one. The sample has about 320,000 clones; over 80% are singletons. The treatment denotes: around 19 received Ad26.COV2.S at low or high dose, single or two shots; 5 received placebo; per-sample allocation not given. Sampling occurred on day 63 after the first vaccine or placebo injection. The specimen comprised peripheral blood, sampled in a trial of Ad26.COV2.S vaccine versus placebo. Source of these receptors: a person aged 18-60 years who received the Ad26.COV2.S COVID-19 vaccine or a placebo.

The rearrangement links TRBV27 to TRBJ2-2, with 7 bases aligning to TRBD1. V shed 5 bases and J 7 bases; nucleotides not matched to a gene: 7. Germline assignment: CDR1 MNHEY and CDR2 SMNVEV (reference sequence). There are 14 residues in the CDR3. CDR3 amino acids: CASSRDRGIGELFF. CDR3 coding DNA: TGTGCCAGCAGTCGGGACAGAGGAATCGGGGAGCTGTTTTTT.

This clone was detected many times. The chain recombines TRBV11-1 with TRBJ1-6; 8 bases fit TRBD1. CDR1 is SGHAT and CDR2 is FQDESV in the germline V gene (reference sequence). The V segment lost 3 bases and the J segment 8 bases; nucleotides outside the gene matches: 6. The CDR3 contains 15 residues. In DNA, the CDR3 is TGTGCCAGCAGCTTGAGGACAGGGAGTTATTCACCCCTCCACTTT. Amino acid sequence: CASSLRTGSYSPLHF. The full variable domain, in which reference TRBV11-1 and TRBJ1-6 provide the parts outside the CDR3, is EAEVAQSPRYKITEKSQAVAFWCDPISGHATLYWYRQILGQGPELLVQFQDESVVDDSQLPKDRFSAERLKGVDSTLKIQPAELGDSAMYLCASSLRTGSYSPLHFGNGTRLTVT.

This clone occurred once. The V and J genes are TRBV6-5 and TRBJ1-2; possibly TRBD1 for D (5 bases). From germline, CDR1 is MNHEY and CDR2 SVGAGI. The length of the CDR3 is 16 residues. V shed 0 bases and J shed 8 bases, with 19 bases lying between them. CDR3 DNA sequence: TGTGCCAGCAGTTACTCAGGGGAGGCGGGATTCTACGGCTACACCTTC. Translation: CASSYSGEAGFYGYTF.

Here the CDR3 DNA reads TGTGCCAGCATCATGGCAGGGGCCAACGAGCAGTACTTC. This sequence encodes CASIMAGANEQYF. This sequence joins TRBV7-9 and TRBJ2-7; tentative D call: TRBD1 (6 bases). Germline CDR1 SEHNR, CDR2 FQNEAQ (reference sequence). V dropped 7 bases and J dropped 5 bases, with 15 bases sitting between them. This CDR3 contains 13 residues.

The V and J genes are TRBV7-3 and TRBJ1-5; D call uncertain. CDR1 and CDR2 from the germline V gene are SGHTA and FQGTGA. Trimming stripped 6 bases from V and 0 bases from J, with 9 bases between. This CDR3 region has 14 residues. CDR3 in amino acids: CASRGFDSNQPQHF. The CDR3 bases are TGTGCCAGCAGAGGATTTGATAGCAATCAGCCCCAGCATTTT.

This clone has just one count. The genes are TRBV5-1 and TRBJ1-2; 10 bases align to TRBD1. This CDR3 is built from 19 residues. The junction had 19 bases not matched to a gene; V was cut back by 4 bases and J by 4 bases. The germline V gene encodes CDR1 SGHRS and CDR2 YFSETQ. CDR3 nucleotides: TGCGCCAGCAGCGAGGAACCGCCCGACAGGGGGCGGTTGATCTATGGCTACACCTTC. Amino acid sequence: CASSEEPPDRGRLIYGYTF.

This chain connects TRBV5-1 to TRBJ2-3; 8 bases fit TRBD1. With V trimmed by 7 bases and J by 0 bases, 4 bases remained unmatched. The CDR3 extends over 14 amino acids. CDR1 is SGHRS and CDR2 is YFSETQ in the germline V gene. The CDR3 loop is CASCDRGSTDTQYF. The DNA for the CDR3 is TGCGCCAGCTGCGACAGGGGAAGCACAGATACGCAGTATTTT.

The CDR3 loop is CASSSGLPGQTYNEQFF. The CDR3 DNA reads TGTGCCAGCAGTTCGGGGCTTCCGGGACAGACGTACAATGAGCAGTTCTTC. The V call is TRBV28, the J call TRBJ2-1; 7 bases are shared with TRBD1. This CDR3 is built from 17 residues. CDR1 is MDHEN, CDR2 SYDVKM, per germline. After removal of 4 bases from V and 4 bases from J, the junction contained 13 bases not matched to a gene.

There are a few counts of this clone. The chain employs TRBV20-1 and TRBJ2-1; 10 nucleotides line up with TRBD2. Germline V CDR1 and CDR2: DFQATT, SNEGSKA (reference sequence). The CDR3 is 15 amino acids. The V and J ends lost 3 bases and 8 bases, in that order; junction bases with no gene match: 10. CDR3 residues: CSASPLAGARDEQFF. Written as DNA, the CDR3 is TGCAGTGCTAGTCCTCTAGCGGGGGCCCGCGATGAGCAGTTCTTC.